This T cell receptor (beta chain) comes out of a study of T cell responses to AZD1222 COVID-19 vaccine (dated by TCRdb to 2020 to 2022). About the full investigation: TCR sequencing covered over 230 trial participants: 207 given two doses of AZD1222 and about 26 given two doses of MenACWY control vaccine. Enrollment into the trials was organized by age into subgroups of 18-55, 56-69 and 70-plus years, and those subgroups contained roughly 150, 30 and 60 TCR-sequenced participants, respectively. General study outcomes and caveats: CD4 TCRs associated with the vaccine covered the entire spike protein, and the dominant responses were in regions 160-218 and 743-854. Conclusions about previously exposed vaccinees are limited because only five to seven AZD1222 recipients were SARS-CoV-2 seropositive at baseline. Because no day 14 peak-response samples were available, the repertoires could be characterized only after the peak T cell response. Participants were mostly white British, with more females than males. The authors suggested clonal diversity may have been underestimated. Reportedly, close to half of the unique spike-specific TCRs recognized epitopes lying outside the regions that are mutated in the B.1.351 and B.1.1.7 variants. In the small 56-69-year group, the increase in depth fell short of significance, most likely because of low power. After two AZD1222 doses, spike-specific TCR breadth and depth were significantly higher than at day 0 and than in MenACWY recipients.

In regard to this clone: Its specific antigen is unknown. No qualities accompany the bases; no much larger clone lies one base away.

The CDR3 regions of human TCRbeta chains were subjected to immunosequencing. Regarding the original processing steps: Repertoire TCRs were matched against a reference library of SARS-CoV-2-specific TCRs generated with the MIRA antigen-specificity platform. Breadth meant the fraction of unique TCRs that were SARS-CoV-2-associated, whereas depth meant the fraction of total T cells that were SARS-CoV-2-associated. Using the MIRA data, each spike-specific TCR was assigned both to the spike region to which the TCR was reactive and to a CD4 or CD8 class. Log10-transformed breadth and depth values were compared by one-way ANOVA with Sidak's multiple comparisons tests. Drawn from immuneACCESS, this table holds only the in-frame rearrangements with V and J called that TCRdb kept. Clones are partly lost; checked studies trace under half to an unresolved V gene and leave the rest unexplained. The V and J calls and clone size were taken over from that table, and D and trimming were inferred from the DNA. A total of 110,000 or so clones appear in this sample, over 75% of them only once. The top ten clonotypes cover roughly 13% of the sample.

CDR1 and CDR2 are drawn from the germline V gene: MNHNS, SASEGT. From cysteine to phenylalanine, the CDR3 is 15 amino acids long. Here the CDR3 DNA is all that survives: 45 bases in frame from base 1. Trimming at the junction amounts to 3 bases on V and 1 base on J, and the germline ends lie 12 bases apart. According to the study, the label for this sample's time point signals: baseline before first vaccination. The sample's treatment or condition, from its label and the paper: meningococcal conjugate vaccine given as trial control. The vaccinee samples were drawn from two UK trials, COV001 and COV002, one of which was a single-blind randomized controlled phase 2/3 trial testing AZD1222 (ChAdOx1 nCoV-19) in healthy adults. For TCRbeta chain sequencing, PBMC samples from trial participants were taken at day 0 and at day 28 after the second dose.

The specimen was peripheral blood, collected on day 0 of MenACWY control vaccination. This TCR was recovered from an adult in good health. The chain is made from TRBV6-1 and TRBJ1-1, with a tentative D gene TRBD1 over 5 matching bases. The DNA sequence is TGTGCCAGCAGTGATCGGGCAGGGACGAACACTGAAGCTTTCTTT. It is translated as CASSDRAGTNTEAFF.